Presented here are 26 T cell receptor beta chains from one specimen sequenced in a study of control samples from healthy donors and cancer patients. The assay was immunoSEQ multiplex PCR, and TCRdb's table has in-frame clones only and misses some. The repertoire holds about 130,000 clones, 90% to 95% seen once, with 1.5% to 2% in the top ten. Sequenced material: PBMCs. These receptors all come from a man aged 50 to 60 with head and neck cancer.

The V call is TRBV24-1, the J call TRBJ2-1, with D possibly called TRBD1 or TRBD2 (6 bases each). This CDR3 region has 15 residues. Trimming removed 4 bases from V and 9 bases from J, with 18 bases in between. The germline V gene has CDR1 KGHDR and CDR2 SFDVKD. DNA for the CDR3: TGTGCCACCAGTGACGGGGGCCAGGGGAAAGGTGAGCAGTTCTTC. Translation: CATSDGGQGKGEQFF.

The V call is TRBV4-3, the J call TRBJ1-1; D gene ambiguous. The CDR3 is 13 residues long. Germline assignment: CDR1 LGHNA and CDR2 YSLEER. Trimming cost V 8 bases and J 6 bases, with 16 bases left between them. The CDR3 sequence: CASGKLGGAEAFF. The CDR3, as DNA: TGCGCCAGCGGCAAATTGGGTGGCGCTGAAGCTTTCTTT.

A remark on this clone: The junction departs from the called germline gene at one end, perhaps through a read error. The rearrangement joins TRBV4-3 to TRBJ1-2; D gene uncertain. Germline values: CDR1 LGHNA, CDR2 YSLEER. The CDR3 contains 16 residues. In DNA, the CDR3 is TGCGCCAGCAGTCAAGCCGGCAACTCCCTTAACTATGGCTACACCTTC. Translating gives CASSQAGNSLNYGYTF.

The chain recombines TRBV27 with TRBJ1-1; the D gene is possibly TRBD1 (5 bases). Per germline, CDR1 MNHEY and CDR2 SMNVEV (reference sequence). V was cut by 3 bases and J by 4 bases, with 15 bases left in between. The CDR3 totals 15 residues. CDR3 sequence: CASSFRTGGGTEAFF. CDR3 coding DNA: TGTGCCAGCAGTTTCCGGACCGGGGGTGGCACTGAAGCTTTCTTT.

This chain's CDR3 is CATRTGKGFNSPLHF. DNA of the CDR3: TGTGCCACTCGAACAGGGAAGGGGTTTAATTCACCCCTCCACTTT. The rearrangement links TRBV15 to TRBJ1-6, with a tentative D call TRBD1 (6 bases). The CDR3 runs 15 residues. Trimming shortened V by 9 bases and J by 6 bases, and 18 bases separated the two germline ends. Germline assignment: CDR1 LNHNV and CDR2 YYDKDF (reference sequence).

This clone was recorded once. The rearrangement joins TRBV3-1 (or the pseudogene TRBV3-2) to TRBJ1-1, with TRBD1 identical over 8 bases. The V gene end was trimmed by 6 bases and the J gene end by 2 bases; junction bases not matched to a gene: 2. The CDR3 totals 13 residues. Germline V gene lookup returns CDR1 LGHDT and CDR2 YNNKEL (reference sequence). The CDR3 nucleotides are TGTGCCAGCAGGGACAGGGCTAACACTGAAGCTTTCTTT. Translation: CASRDRANTEAFF.

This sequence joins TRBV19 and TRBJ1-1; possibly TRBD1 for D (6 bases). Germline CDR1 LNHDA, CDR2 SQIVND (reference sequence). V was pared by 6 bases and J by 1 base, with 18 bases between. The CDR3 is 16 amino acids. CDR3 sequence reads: CASSILGGSKNTEAFF. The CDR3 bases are TGTGCCAGTAGCATCTTAGGGGGGAGCAAGAACACTGAAGCTTTCTTT.

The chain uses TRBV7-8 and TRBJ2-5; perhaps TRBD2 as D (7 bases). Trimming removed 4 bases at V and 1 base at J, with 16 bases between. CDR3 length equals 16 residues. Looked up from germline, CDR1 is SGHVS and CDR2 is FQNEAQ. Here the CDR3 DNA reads TGTGCCAGCAGCTCGAGGGGGGGAGTGGGCCAAGAGACCCAGTACTTC. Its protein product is CASSSRGGVGQETQYF.

This chain's CDR3 is CASSLGVNTEAFF. CDR3 nucleotide sequence: TGTGCCAGCAGTTTAGGGGTAAACACTGAAGCTTTCTTT. V is TRBV28 and J is TRBJ1-1; unclear D gene. Deletions cut 2 bases from V and 2 bases from J, with 6 bases between. The CDR3 extends over 13 amino acids. Germline CDR1 and CDR2: MDHEN and SYDVKM.

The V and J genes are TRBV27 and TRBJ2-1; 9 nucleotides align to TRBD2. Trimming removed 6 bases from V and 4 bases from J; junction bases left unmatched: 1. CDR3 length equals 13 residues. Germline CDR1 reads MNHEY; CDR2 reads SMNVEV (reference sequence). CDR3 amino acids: CASSLAGYNEQFF. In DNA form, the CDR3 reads TGTGCCAGCAGCCTAGCGGGGTACAATGAGCAGTTCTTC.

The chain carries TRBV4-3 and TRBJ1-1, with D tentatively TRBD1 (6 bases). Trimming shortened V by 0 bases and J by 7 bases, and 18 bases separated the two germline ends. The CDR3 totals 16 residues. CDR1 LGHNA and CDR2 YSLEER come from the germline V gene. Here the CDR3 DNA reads TGCGCCAGCAGCCAAGACCTTAACAGGGAGAGTAATGAAGCTTTCTTT. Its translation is CASSQDLNRESNEAFF.

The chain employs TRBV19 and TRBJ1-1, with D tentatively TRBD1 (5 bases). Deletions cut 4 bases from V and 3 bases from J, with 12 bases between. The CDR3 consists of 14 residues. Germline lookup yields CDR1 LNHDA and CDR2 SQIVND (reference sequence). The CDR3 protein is CASSNLEGYTEAFF. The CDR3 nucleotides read TGTGCCAGTAGTAATCTGGAGGGGTACACTGAAGCTTTCTTT.

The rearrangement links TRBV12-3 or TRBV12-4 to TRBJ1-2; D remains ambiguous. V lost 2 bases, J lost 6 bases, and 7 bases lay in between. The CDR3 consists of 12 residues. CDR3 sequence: CASSLRRDGYTF. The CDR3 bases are TGTGCCAGCAGTTTAAGGAGGGATGGCTACACCTTC.

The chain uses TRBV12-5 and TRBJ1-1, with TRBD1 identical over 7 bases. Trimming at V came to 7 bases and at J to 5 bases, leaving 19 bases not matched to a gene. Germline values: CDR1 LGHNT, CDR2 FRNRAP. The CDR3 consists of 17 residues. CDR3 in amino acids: CASASPPRTGELTEAFF. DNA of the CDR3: TGTGCTAGTGCCTCTCCCCCACGAACAGGGGAATTAACTGAAGCTTTCTTT.

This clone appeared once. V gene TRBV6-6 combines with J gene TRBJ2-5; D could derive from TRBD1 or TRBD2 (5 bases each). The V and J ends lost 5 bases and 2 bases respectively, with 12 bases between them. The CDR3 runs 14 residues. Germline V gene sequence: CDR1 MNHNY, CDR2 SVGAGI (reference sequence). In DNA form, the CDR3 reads TGTGCCAGCAGTCCCAAGGGACCTCAAGAGACCCAGTACTTC. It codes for CASSPKGPQETQYF.

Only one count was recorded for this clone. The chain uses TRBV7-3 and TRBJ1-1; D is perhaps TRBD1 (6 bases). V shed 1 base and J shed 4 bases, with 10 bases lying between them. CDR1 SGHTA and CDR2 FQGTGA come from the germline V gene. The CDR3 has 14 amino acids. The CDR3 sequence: CASSLIGRGTEAFF. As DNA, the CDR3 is TGTGCCAGCAGCTTAATAGGCAGGGGCACTGAAGCTTTCTTT.

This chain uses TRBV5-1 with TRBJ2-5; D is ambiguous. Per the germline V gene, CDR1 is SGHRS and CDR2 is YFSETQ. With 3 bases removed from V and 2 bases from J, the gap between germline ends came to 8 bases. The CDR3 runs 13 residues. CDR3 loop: CASSWQGQETQYF. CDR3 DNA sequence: TGCGCCAGCAGCTGGCAAGGTCAAGAGACCCAGTACTTC.

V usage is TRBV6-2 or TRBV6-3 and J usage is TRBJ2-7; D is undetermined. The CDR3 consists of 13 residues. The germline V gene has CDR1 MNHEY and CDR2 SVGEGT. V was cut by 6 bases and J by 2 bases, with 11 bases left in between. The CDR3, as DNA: TGTGCCAGCAGCCCAGTGGTAGCCTACGAGCAGTACTTC. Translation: CASSPVVAYEQYF.

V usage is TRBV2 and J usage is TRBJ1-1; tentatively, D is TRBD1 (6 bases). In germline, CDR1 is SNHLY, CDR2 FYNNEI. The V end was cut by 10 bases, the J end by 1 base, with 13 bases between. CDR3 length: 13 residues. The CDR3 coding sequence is TGTGCCACCTACAGGGAGGCGAACACTGAAGCTTTCTTT. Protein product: CATYREANTEAFF.

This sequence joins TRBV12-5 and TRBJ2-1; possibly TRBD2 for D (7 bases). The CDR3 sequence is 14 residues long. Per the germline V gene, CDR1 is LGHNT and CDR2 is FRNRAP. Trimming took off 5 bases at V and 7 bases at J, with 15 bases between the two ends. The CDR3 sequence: CASGLARGANEQFF. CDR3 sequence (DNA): TGTGCTAGTGGTCTAGCACGGGGGGCAAATGAGCAGTTCTTC.

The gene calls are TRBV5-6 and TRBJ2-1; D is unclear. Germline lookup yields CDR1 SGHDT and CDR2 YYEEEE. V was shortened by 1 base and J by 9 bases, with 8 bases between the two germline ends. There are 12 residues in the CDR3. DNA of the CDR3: TGTGCCAGCAGCTTGCCAAACGGTGAGCAGTTCTTC. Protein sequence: CASSLPNGEQFF.

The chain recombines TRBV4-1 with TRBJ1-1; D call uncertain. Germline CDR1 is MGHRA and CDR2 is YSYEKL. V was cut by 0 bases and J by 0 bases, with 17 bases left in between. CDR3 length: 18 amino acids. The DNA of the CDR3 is TGCGCCAGCAGCCAAGACAGGAAAACCGAGGCGATGAACACTGAAGCTTTCTTT. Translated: CASSQDRKTEAMNTEAFF.

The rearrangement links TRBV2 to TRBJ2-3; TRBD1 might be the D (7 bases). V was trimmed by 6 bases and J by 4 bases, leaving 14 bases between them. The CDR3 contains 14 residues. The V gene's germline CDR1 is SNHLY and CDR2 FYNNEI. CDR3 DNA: TGTGCCAGCAGGGCGGGACAGATGGCAGATACGCAGTATTTT. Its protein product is CASRAGQMADTQYF.

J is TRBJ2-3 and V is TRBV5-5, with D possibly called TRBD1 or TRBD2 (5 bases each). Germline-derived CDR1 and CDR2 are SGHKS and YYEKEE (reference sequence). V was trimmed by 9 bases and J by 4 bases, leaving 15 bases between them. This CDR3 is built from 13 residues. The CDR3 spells CATGTTPPDTQYF. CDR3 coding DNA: TGTGCCACGGGGACGACCCCCCCAGATACGCAGTATTTT.

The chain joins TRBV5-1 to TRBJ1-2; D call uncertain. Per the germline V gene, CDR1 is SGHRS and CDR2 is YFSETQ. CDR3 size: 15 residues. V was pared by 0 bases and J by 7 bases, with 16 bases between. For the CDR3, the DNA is TGCGCCAGCAGCTTGGCCTTCGGGTCTGGGTCTGGCTACACCTTC. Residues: CASSLAFGSGSGYTF.

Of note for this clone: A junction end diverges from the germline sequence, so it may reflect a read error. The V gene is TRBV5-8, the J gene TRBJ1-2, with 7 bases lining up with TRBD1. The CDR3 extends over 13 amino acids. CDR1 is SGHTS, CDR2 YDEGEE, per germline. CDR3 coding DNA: TGTGCCAGCAGCGAGGGGGCTGTCTATGGCAACACCTTC. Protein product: CASSEGAVYGNTF.